The text below deals with one T cell receptor beta chain. This sample is drawn from a study of T-cell memory formation after mild COVID-19. Each CDR3 protein is one row after TCRdb ran MiXCR on the 5' RACE reads. In the table there are about 190,000 distinct CDR3 sequences, around 17% of which are singletons. This receptor was obtained from an adult woman who had mild COVID-19 (a few samples of this study predate the infection). Cell type and time point are not known. Material for sequencing was PBMCs or a T cell subset sorted from them (not recorded which).

CDR3 DNA: TGCGCCAGCAGCTCCCCAGCAACCGGGGCCAACGTCCTGACTTTC. It specifies CASSSPATGANVLTF. The genes are TRBV4-3 and TRBJ2-6; D uncertain. Trimming cost V 5 bases and J 4 bases, with 12 bases left between them. The germline V gene has CDR1 LGHNA and CDR2 YSLEER. The length of the CDR3 is 15 residues.